The 2 T cell receptor beta chains given below trace back to one sample, sequenced in a study of control samples from healthy donors and cancer patients. The assay was immunoSEQ multiplex PCR, and TCRdb's table has in-frame clones only and misses some. The sample gives some 80,000 clones, 85% to 95% of which show up once; about 5% is in the top ten. The specimen sequenced was blood. These TCRs come from an older woman in good health.

The rearrangement links TRBV9 to TRBJ2-2, with D possibly TRBD1 on 5 matching bases. V shed 0 bases and J shed 2 bases, with 17 bases lying between them. Germline CDR1 and CDR2: SGDLS and YYNGEE. This CDR3 contains 18 residues. The CDR3: CASSVVSGSGANTGELFF. CDR3 in DNA: TGTGCCAGCAGCGTAGTTTCAGGGTCGGGCGCAAACACCGGGGAGCTGTTTTTT.

This chain connects TRBV19 to TRBJ1-1, with 11 positions matching TRBD1. CDR3 size: 16 residues. With 4 bases clipped from V and 6 bases from J, the junction kept 10 bases outside the gene matches. Germline assignment: CDR1 LNHDA and CDR2 SQIVND (reference sequence). CDR3 region: CASSTAGTGGAAEAFF. CDR3 sequence (DNA): TGTGCCAGTAGTACAGCCGGGACAGGGGGGGCAGCTGAAGCTTTCTTT.